This T cell receptor (beta chain) derives from a study of blood T cell repertoires in COVID-19. Study-level background: Some COVID-19 samples were acute and others convalescent; all came from the United States, Italy and Spain. T cells, B-cell-depleted T cells, or PBMCs provided the cDNA or gDNA that served as material.

Recovery among Cohort 3 donors was established by two negative PCRs, clearance, or symptom resolution. As originally analysed: Using reference gene primer amplification, nucleated cell counts were estimated. Assay: immunoSEQ multiplex PCR; the TCRdb copy retains only in-frame clones and omits some. V, J and clone size are taken as reported in that table, and D and trimming were inferred from the DNA itself. The sample has roughly 300,000 clones; approximately 84% are singletons. This CDR3 has 15 amino acids. The ends were cut back, 3 bases at V and 4 bases at J, with 17 bases in the middle. Germline V CDR1 and CDR2: SGHNT, YYREEE (reference sequence).

The specimen was PBMCs or T cells enriched from blood (not recorded which). The clonotype originates from a woman aged 18-29 years who had recovered from COVID-19. The V and J genes are TRBV5-4 and TRBJ2-7; weak D call: TRBD2 (5 bases). Here the CDR3 DNA reads TGTGCCAGCAGCTCCCGTTCTGTGACTACTTACGAGCAGTACTTC. It yields the protein CASSSRSVTTYEQYF.